This T cell receptor beta chain was obtained from a study of T cell repertoires in cytomegalovirus infection (dated by TCRdb to about 2019). At the level of the whole study: Peptide stimulations targeted recently identified HLA-C-restricted CMV epitopes, whose presentation resists viral immunomodulation, together with well-studied HLA-B-restricted epitopes. Donor HLA type was relevant to the analysis, as public TCR beta signatures indicated carriage of CMV infection together with the matching HLA type.

The sample's treatment or condition label, decoded: in vitro stimulation with specific CMV peptide epitopes to enrich CMV-specific T cells. Sequenced using an Illumina HiSeq 1500. The public sequencing data were trimmed at Q25 with fastp and processed into clonotypes with MiXCR by TCRdb, which kept only in-frame beta chains. For every CDR3 protein sequence, its rows merge into one entry that carries the most common genes and DNA. For this sample the table gives tens of thousands of distinct CDR3 sequences, of which roughly 20% were detected only once. Roughly 63% of the sample rests with the top ten. Study-wide conclusions, independent of this receptor: Carriers of CMV infection plus the relevant HLA type were discriminated by the cumulative frequency of public TCR beta family members in the study cohort and in an independent roughly 400-donor cohort. The ex vivo response was dominated by HLA-C-restricted CMV-specific TCR beta clonotypes, and the single most frequent clonotype in two of eight donors was supplied by these HLA-C-restricted clonotypes.

The sample holds a few counts of this clonotype. The antigen this receptor binds is unknown. Qualities for individual bases were not recorded, and no much larger clone is one base off. The sequence was obtained from a human donor in good health (CMV status not recorded). Some clones in this sample may be carry-over from other donors' samples. The sequences come from CD8+ T cells from cultured PBMCs, collected from culture after CMV antigen stimulation.

The CDR3 in this case is CATTSYRGVNQPQHF. The DNA sequence reads TGTGCCACCACTTCCTACAGGGGGGTAAATCAGCCCCAGCATTTT. The chain employs TRBV6-1 and TRBJ1-5, and 8 junction bases match TRBD1. V is pruned by 10 bases and J by 4 bases, leaving 12 bases of the junction without a gene match. Counted from cysteine to phenylalanine, this CDR3 has 15 amino acids. CDR3 DNA is the only sequence kept; it has 45 bases, read in frame from the first base. From a lookup of the germline V gene, CDR1 and CDR2 are MNHNS and SASEGT.